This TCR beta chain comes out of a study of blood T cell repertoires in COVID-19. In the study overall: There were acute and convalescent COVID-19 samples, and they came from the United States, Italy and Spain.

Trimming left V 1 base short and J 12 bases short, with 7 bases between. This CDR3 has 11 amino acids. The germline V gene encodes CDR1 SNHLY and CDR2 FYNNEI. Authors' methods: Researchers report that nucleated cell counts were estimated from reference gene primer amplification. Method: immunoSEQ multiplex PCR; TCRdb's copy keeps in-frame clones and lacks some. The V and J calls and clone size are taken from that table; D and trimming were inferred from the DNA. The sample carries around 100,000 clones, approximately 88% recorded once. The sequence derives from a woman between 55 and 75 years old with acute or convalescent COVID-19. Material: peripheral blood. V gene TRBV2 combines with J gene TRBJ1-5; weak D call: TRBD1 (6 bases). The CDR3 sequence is CASSEGTDQHF. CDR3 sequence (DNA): TGTGCCAGCAGTGAAGGGACAGACCAGCATTTT.